These 27 T cell receptor beta chains share one sample of origin, sequenced in a study of preoperative IRX-2 immunotherapy in early breast cancer (dated by TCRdb to 2018 to 2020). This specimen's treatment or condition label, interpreted: preoperative locoregional IRX-2 cytokine immunotherapy. The method behind the library was the immunoSEQ multiplex PCR assay. The table was pulled from immuneACCESS by TCRdb, which kept in-frame rearrangements only. Such tables lose some clones; where checked, under half of the loss comes from unresolved V genes, and the rest has no known cause. The sample has roughly 45,000 clones on record, over 85% of them singletons. The top ten hold around 1.7% of the sample. Sequencing was performed on tumor tissue, taken after IRX-2 immunotherapy. The receptors were sampled from a human donor with breast cancer.

The V call is TRBV4-1, the J call TRBJ1-1; TRBD1 is a possible D gene (6 bases). V dropped 3 bases and J dropped 1 base, with 12 bases sitting between them. Germline lookup yields CDR1 MGHRA and CDR2 YSYEKL. This CDR3 comprises 15 residues. CDR3 loop: CASSQARGQNTEAFF. The DNA of the CDR3 is TGCGCCAGCAGCCAGGCGAGGGGACAGAACACTGAAGCTTTCTTT.

The chain uses TRBV19 and TRBJ2-1; D remains unclear. The CDR3 runs 13 residues. CDR1 is LNHDA, CDR2 SQIVND, per germline (reference sequence). V gave up 3 bases and J gave up 9 bases, with 12 bases separating them. Written as DNA, the CDR3 is TGTGCCAGTAGTATTGATGTTGGGATTGAGCAGTTCTTC. It yields the protein CASSIDVGIEQFF.

The chain has TRBV7-2 and TRBJ2-5, with TRBD1 as a possible D gene (6 bases). There are 14 residues in the CDR3. Trimming pared 3 bases from V and 7 bases from J, leaving 15 bases between. CDR1 and CDR2 from the germline V gene are SGHTA and FQGNSA. CDR3 nucleotides: TGTGCCAGCAGCTTTGGGACACCCGAAAGGACCCAGTACTTC. As protein: CASSFGTPERTQYF.

The chain employs TRBV19 and TRBJ2-5; 16 nucleotides agree with TRBD2. The V segment lost 4 bases and the J segment 7 bases; nucleotides outside the gene matches: 9. The CDR3 is 17 residues long. The germline CDR1 and CDR2 sequences are LNHDA and SQIVND (reference sequence). The CDR3 loop is CASSTQGTSGGAGTQYF. CDR3 nucleotides: TGTGCCAGTAGTACCCAAGGGACTAGCGGGGGGGCCGGGACCCAGTACTTC.

This chain uses TRBV9 with TRBJ2-3, with D maybe TRBD2 (6 bases). The length of the CDR3 is 13 residues. V lost 2 bases and J 3 bases, leaving 7 bases between the germline ends. In germline, CDR1 is SGDLS, CDR2 YYNGEE. This CDR3 is CASSVRGTDTQYF. In DNA, the CDR3 is TGTGCCAGCAGCGTGCGGGGAACAGATACGCAGTATTTT.

This chain uses TRBV7-2 with TRBJ1-1, with 8 bases identical to TRBD1. J gave up 3 bases and V 5 bases, and 5 bases lay outside the gene matches. CDR3 length: 14 residues. Looked up from germline, CDR1 is SGHTA and CDR2 is FQGNSA. CDR3 region: CASSMAGGHTEAFF. The CDR3 DNA is TGTGCCAGCAGCATGGCAGGGGGCCACACTGAAGCTTTCTTT.

V usage is TRBV27 and J usage is TRBJ2-7, with D maybe TRBD2 (7 bases). Germline CDR1 MNHEY, CDR2 SMNVEV (reference sequence). V dropped 3 bases and J dropped 2 bases, with 23 bases sitting between them. This CDR3 contains 18 residues. CDR3 loop: CASSFQAGETGFTYEQYF. For the CDR3, the DNA is TGTGCCAGCAGTTTTCAGGCGGGGGAGACAGGATTCACCTACGAGCAGTACTTC.

The J gene is TRBJ2-2, the V gene TRBV5-1, with D possibly TRBD1 on 6 matching bases. V was shortened by 0 bases and J by 2 bases, with 11 bases between the two germline ends. Germline CDR1 SGHRS, CDR2 YFSETQ. The CDR3 is 16 residues long. CDR3 sequence reads: CASSLGLGANTGELFF. The CDR3 DNA reads TGCGCCAGCAGCTTGGGGCTGGGGGCAAACACCGGGGAGCTGTTTTTT.

The V gene is TRBV7-2, the J gene TRBJ1-5; 7 nucleotides line up with TRBD1. CDR3 length: 15 amino acids. Germline lookup yields CDR1 SGHTA and CDR2 FQGNSA. The ends lost 2 bases at V and 6 bases at J; junction bases unmatched: 7. The CDR3 here is CASSLSPTGFQPQHF. In nucleotides, the CDR3 is TGTGCCAGCAGCTTAAGTCCGACAGGGTTTCAGCCCCAGCATTTT.

In its sample, this clone was seen once. The V and J genes are TRBV5-1 and TRBJ2-5, with D perhaps matching TRBD2 (5 bases). Judging by the DNA end, TRBJ2-7 fits better; the J call may be wrong. Germline loops: CDR1 SGHRS, CDR2 YFSETQ. The CDR3 covers 11 residues. CDR3 bases: TGCGCCAGTATGGACTCATACGAGCAGTACTTC. Translated: CASMDSYEQYF.

The genes are TRBV7-9 and TRBJ1-5; D might be TRBD1 (6 bases). With 7 bases removed from V and 3 bases from J, the gap between germline ends came to 13 bases. The CDR3 loop spans 14 amino acids. The germline V gene encodes CDR1 SEHNR and CDR2 FQNEAQ (reference sequence). Here the CDR3 reads CASNLGGPNQPQHF. The DNA for the CDR3 is TGTGCCAGCAACCTGGGGGGGCCCAATCAGCCCCAGCATTTT. The full variable domain, its missing parts supplied by reference TRBV7-9 and TRBJ1-5, is DTGVSQNPRHKITKRGQNVTFRCDPISEHNRLYWYRQTLGQGPEFLTYFQNEAQLEKSRLLSDRFSAERPKGSFSTLEIQRTEQGDSAMYLCASNLGGPNQPQHFGDGTRLSIL.

The rearrangement links TRBV7-8 to TRBJ1-3; unclear D gene. The CDR3 loop spans 16 amino acids. V was pared by 5 bases and J by 0 bases, with 14 bases between. In germline, CDR1 is SGHVS, CDR2 FQNEAQ. The CDR3 reads CASSTQAPGSGNTIYF. CDR3 DNA sequence: TGTGCCAGCAGCACGCAGGCCCCCGGCTCTGGAAACACCATATATTTT.

The rearrangement uses TRBV18 and TRBJ2-7; TRBD1 might be the D (5 bases). The CDR3 covers 14 residues. V was pared by 1 base and J by 2 bases, with 9 bases between. Germline V CDR1 and CDR2: KGHSH, LQKENI. CDR3 amino acids: CASSPQTATYEQYF. In DNA, the CDR3 is TGTGCCAGCTCACCACAGACAGCTACCTACGAGCAGTACTTC.

In its sample, this clone was seen a few times. The chain's CDR3 is CASRAGGHNEQFF. DNA for the CDR3: TGTGCCAGCCGAGCGGGGGGTCACAATGAGCAGTTCTTC. This chain joins TRBV6-4 and TRBJ2-1; TRBD2 matches at 9 bases. The CDR3 length is 13 residues. Germline V gives CDR1 MRHNA, CDR2 SNTAGT. Trimming cost V 8 bases and J 5 bases; bases outside gene matches: 4.

V and J are TRBV10-3 and TRBJ1-2; no reliable D call. The germline gives CDR1 ENHRY, CDR2 SYGVKD. The length of the CDR3 is 9 residues. Deletions cut 8 bases from V and 8 bases from J, with 6 bases between. This CDR3 reads CAIGQGYTF. CDR3 DNA: TGTGCCATCGGTCAGGGCTACACCTTC.

This rearrangement joins TRBV4-2 to TRBJ2-2; 8 positions agree with TRBD1. Germline values: CDR1 LGHNA, CDR2 YNFKEQ. V was clipped by 3 bases and J by 7 bases; unmatched bases: 10. The CDR3 has 16 residues. The CDR3 DNA reads TGTGCCAGCAGCCATGAGGACAGGGATCAGGTCGGGGAGCTGTTTTTT. Protein sequence: CASSHEDRDQVGELFF.

The chain joins TRBV29-1 to TRBJ2-7; D is unclear. CDR1 SQVTM and CDR2 ANQGSEA come from the germline V gene. There are 12 residues in the CDR3. The V end was cut by 3 bases, the J end by 0 bases, with 6 bases between. CDR3 residues: CSVDTDSYEQYF. CDR3 DNA sequence: TGCAGCGTTGATACAGACTCCTACGAGCAGTACTTC.

The genes are TRBV4-1 and TRBJ2-7; D gene unclear. Trimming took off 2 bases at V and 0 bases at J, with 8 bases between the two ends. The CDR3 contains 14 residues. Germline V CDR1 and CDR2: MGHRA, YSYEKL. CDR3 in amino acids: CASSQITVSYEQYF. The CDR3 region has the DNA TGCGCCAGCAGCCAAATCACGGTCTCCTACGAGCAGTACTTC.

The chain is built from TRBV27 and TRBJ2-1; TRBD2 aligns across 9 bases. The junction had 10 bases not matched to a gene; V was cut back by 4 bases and J by 3 bases. The germline V gene has CDR1 MNHEY and CDR2 SMNVEV (reference sequence). The CDR3 contains 17 residues. The CDR3 protein is CASSSTPGTSSYNEQFF. The CDR3 DNA reads as TGTGCCAGCAGTTCGACACCCGGGACTAGCAGCTACAATGAGCAGTTCTTC.

V and J are TRBV7-6 and TRBJ1-1; D may be TRBD1 (6 bases). CDR3 length: 13 residues. V was shortened by 1 base and J by 8 bases, with 11 bases between the two germline ends. Germline CDR1 reads SGHVS; CDR2 reads FNYEAQ. The CDR3 DNA reads as TGTGCCAGCAGCTTAGGTGAAAGGGGGGAAGCTTTCTTT. This encodes CASSLGERGEAFF.

The chain links TRBV7-2 to TRBJ2-5; 7 bases match TRBD2. The germline V gene encodes CDR1 SGHTA and CDR2 FQGNSA. V shed 2 bases and J 1 base; nucleotides not matched to a gene: 4. The CDR3 has 15 amino acids. The CDR3 spells CASSLRLAGQETQYF. CDR3 coding DNA: TGTGCCAGCAGCTTACGACTAGCAGGCCAAGAGACCCAGTACTTC.

The gene calls are TRBV11-2 and TRBJ2-5; maybe TRBD2 (6 bases). The V end was cut by 5 bases, the J end by 3 bases, with 16 bases between. Germline V gene data show CDR1 as SGHAT and CDR2 as FQNNGV. The CDR3 is 15 amino acids. The CDR3 sequence is CASSPYPRGEETQYF. DNA of the CDR3: TGTGCCAGCAGCCCCTACCCCCGCGGGGAAGAGACCCAGTACTTC.

The rearrangement uses TRBV13 and TRBJ2-7; tentative D call: TRBD2 (6 bases). Germline CDR1 is PRHDT and CDR2 is FYEKMQ (reference sequence). The CDR3 loop spans 14 amino acids. Trimming stripped 6 bases from V and 0 bases from J, with 12 bases between. CDR3 nucleotide sequence: TGTGCCAGCAGGCGATCGGGGGTCTCCTACGAGCAGTACTTC. Translation gives CASRRSGVSYEQYF.

The V gene is TRBV6-5, the J gene TRBJ2-7; D is uncertain. This CDR3 comprises 11 residues. In germline, CDR1 is MNHEY, CDR2 SVGAGI. Trimming took off 2 bases at V and 2 bases at J, with 1 base between the two ends. The CDR3 DNA sequence: TGTGCCAGCAGTTACACCTACGAGCAGTACTTC. Its protein is CASSYTYEQYF.

This chain connects TRBV18 to TRBJ2-2; D is ambiguous. Germline CDR1 is KGHSH and CDR2 is LQKENI. The ends were cut back, 3 bases at V and 3 bases at J, with 2 bases in the middle. This CDR3 is 12 amino acids long. The CDR3 bases are TGTGCCAGCTCACCCGACACCGGGGAGCTGTTTTTT. Translated: CASSPDTGELFF.

The chain joins TRBV5-1 to TRBJ1-1; D gene uncertain. The CDR3 has 13 amino acids. The germline V gene encodes CDR1 SGHRS and CDR2 YFSETQ. The V and J ends lost 0 bases and 4 bases respectively, with 7 bases between them. The CDR3 sequence: CASSLDGTTEAFF. In DNA form, the CDR3 reads TGCGCCAGCAGCTTGGACGGTACCACTGAAGCTTTCTTT.

In its sample, this clone was seen once. The rearrangement joins TRBV18 to TRBJ2-3; unclear D gene. The germline V gene encodes CDR1 KGHSH and CDR2 LQKENI. The CDR3 sequence is 17 residues long. The germline V and J ends were trimmed by 6 bases and 0 bases, with 19 bases remaining between them. CDR3 in amino acids: CASSTTLGRMSTDTQYF. DNA for the CDR3: TGTGCCAGCTCTACCACACTGGGCAGGATGAGCACAGATACGCAGTATTTT.